This TCR beta chain was found in a study of identical twins. A word on this clonotype: The junction does not match germline at one end; this may be a read error.

TCRdb analysed the 5' RACE reads with MiXCR anew, one entry per CDR3 protein. Among about 890,000 distinct CDR3 sequences listed, about 12% were seen once. The length of the CDR3 is 15 residues. Germline values: CDR1 SGHDT, CDR2 YYEEEE. The sample was also linked to a second study, of yellow fever vaccine responses in identical twins.

The receptor's source is a woman between 18 and 30 years old in good health. Sequencing was carried out using PBMCs. The rearrangement joins TRBV5-6 to TRBJ2-3; 10 nucleotides line up with TRBD2. The CDR3 DNA sequence: TGTGCCGGCAGCGCCTGGACTAGCGGCGCCAATACGCAGTATTTT. This translates into CAGSAWTSGANTQYF.